Below, one T cell receptor (beta chain) is given with its context. Its antigen remains unidentified. The data were taken from a study of T cell responses to AZD1222 COVID-19 vaccine. Overall study findings and caveats: Nearly half of the spike-specific TCRs reportedly recognize variant regions that carry no mutations. With two AZD1222 doses given, Spike-specific TCR breadth and depth both rose.

Sequencing used immunoSEQ multiplex PCR; TCRdb keeps in-frame clones, though not all of them. The profile shows 150,000 to 160,000 clones, about nine tenths of them singletons. The J segment lost 8 bases and the V segment lost 5 bases, leaving 9 bases of the junction unmatched. Germline CDR1 reads SGHVS; CDR2 reads FQNEAQ. The CDR3 is 15 amino acids. The V call is TRBV7-8, the J call TRBJ1-2; TRBD1 matches at 12 bases. The sequencing here drew on peripheral blood, taken after recovery from COVID-19. The source is an adult who had recovered from COVID-19. CDR3 DNA sequence: TGTGCCAGCAGCCCTTCCGGGACAGGGGGCGGAGGCTACACCTTC. Protein product: CASSPSGTGGGGYTF.